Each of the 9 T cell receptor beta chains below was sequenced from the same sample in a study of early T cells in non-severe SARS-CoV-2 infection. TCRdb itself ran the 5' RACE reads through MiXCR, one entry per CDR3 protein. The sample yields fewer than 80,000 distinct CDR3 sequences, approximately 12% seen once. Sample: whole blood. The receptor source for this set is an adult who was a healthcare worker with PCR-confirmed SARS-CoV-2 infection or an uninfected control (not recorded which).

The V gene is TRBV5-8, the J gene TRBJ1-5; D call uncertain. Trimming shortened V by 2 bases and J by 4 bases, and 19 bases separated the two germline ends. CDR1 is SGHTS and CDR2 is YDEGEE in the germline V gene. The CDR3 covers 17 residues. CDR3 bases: TGTGCCAGCAGCTTTCTGGCAGGCGCGGACTTTAATCAGCCCCAGCATTTT. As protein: CASSFLAGADFNQPQHF. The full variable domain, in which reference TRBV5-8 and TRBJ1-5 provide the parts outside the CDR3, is EAGVTQSPTHLIKTRGQQATLRCSPISGHTSVYWYQQALGLGLQFLLWYDEGEERNRGNFPPRFSGRQFPNYSSELNVNALELEDSALYLCASSFLAGADFNQPQHFGDGTRLSIL.

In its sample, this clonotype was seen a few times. CDR3 bases: TGTGCCAGCTCACCAAGCCACAATATGAACACTGAAGCTTTCTTT. The encoded protein is CASSPSHNMNTEAFF. The genes are TRBV18 and TRBJ1-1; D is unresolved. The CDR3 contains 15 residues. V lost 2 bases and J 0 bases, leaving 10 bases between the germline ends. Germline V gene lookup returns CDR1 KGHSH and CDR2 LQKENI.

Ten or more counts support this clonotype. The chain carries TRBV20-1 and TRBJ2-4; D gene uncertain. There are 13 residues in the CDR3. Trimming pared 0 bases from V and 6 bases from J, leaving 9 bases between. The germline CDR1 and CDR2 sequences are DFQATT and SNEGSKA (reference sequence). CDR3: CSARDLRGNIQYF. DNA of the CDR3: TGCAGTGCTAGAGATCTCCGAGGAAACATTCAGTACTTC.

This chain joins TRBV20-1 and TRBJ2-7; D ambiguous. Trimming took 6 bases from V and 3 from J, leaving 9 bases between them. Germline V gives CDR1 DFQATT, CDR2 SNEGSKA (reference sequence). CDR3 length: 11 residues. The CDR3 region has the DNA TGCAGTGCCCCCCTAAGCTACGAGCAGTACTTC. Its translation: CSAPLSYEQYF.

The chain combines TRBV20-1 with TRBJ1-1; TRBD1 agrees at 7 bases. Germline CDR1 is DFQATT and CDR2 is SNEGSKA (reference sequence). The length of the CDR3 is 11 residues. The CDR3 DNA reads TGCAACCCCAGGGGGGCCACTGAAGCTTTCTTT. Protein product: CNPRGATEAFF.

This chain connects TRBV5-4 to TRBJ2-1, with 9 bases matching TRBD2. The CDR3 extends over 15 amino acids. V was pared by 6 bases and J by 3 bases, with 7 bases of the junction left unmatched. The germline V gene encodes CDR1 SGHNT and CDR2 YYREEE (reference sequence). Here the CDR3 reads CASKLGGRGYNEQFF. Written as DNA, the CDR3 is TGTGCCAGCAAACTAGGCGGGAGGGGCTACAATGAGCAGTTCTTC.

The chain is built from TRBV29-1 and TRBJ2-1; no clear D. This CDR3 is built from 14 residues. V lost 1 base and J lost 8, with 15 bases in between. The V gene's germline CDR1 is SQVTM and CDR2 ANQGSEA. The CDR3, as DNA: TGCAGCGTTGAAGCCGGACGTAAGAAGGATGAGCAGTTCTTC. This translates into CSVEAGRKKDEQFF.

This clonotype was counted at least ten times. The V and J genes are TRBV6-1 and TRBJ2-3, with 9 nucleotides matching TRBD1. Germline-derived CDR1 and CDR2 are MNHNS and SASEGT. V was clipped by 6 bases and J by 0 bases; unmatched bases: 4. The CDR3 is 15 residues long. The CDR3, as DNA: TGTGCCAGCAGGAAGGACAGGGGCAGCACAGATACGCAGTATTTT. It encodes CASRKDRGSTDTQYF.

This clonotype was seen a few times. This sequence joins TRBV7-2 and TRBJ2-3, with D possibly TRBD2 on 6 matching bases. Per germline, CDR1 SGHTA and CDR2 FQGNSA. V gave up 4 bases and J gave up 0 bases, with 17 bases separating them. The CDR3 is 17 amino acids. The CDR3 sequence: CASSSWTTRTSTDTQYF. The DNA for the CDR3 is TGTGCCAGCAGCTCCTGGACGACTAGAACTAGCACAGATACGCAGTATTTT.